This is a list of T cell receptor beta chains from one sample in a study of metastatic and nonmetastatic thyroid tumors. Through MiXCR, TCRdb re-clonotyped the PCR reads. The top ten clones hold around 15% of a sample with fewer than 40,000 clones, around 33% of them seen once. Sequencing was done on a sample of tumor tissue. The receptors originated from a female donor with papillary thyroid cancer or a benign thyroid nodule (not recorded which). Some clones in this sample may be carry-over from other donors' samples. CDR3s leave out the opening cysteine and the closing phenylalanine or tryptophan. The order of the fields is V gene, J gene, CDR3 protein.

>TRBV10-3|TRBJ1-2
AISEPNSRVGGYT
>TRBV12-3/TRBV12-4|TRBJ2-3
ASSPGTSGLTDTQY
>TRBV28|TRBJ2-7
ASSLSGTEIGYEQY
>TRBV6-1|TRBJ1-2
ASSTGTGEGYT
>TRBV9|TRBJ2-3
ASSVEGTPHEVTDTQY
>TRBV12-3/TRBV12-4|TRBJ2-1
ASTSGRASNNEQF
>TRBV6-2/TRBV6-3|TRBJ1-2
ASSYSTGGYGYT
>TRBV12-3/TRBV12-4|TRBJ2-7
ASSFSGSLGEQY
>TRBV24-1|TRBJ1-2
ATSFGTGYGYT
>TRBV6-1|TRBJ2-7
ASSGGRQY
>TRBV7-9|TRBJ1-2
ASSFDGTGGYGYT
>TRBV20-1|TRBJ1-2
SAYRVSYGYT
>TRBV7-3|TRBJ1-2
ASSLKAPVDGYT
>TRBV11-3|TRBJ1-1
ASSFRNTEAF
>TRBV6-5|TRBJ1-1
ASSSRGWQGTEAF
>TRBV18|TRBJ1-6
ASSRVGGRSPLH
>TRBV28|TRBJ1-4
ASSLGDSTNEKLF